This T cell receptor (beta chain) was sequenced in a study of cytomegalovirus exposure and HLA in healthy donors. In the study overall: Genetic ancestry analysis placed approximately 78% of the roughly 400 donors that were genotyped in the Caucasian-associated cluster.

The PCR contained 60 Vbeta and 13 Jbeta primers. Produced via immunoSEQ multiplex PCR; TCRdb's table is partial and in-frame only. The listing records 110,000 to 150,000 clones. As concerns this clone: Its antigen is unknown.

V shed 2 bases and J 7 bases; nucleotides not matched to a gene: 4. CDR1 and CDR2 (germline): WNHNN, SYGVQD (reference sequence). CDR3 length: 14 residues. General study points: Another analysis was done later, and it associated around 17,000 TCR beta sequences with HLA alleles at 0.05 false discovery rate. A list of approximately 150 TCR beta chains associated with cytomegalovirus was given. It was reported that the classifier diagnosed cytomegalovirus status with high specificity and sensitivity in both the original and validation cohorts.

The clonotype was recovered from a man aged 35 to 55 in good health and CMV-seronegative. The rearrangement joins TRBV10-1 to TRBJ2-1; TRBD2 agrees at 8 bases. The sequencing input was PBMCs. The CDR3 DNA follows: TGCGCCAGCAGTGAGCGGGGGGGGCAAAATGAGCAGTTCTTC. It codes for CASSERGGQNEQFF.